This TCR beta chain stems from a study of blood T cell repertoires in COVID-19 (TCRdb year 2020). Regarding the complete study: The collaborator samples originated in the United States, Italy and Spain and spanned the acute and convalescent phases of COVID-19. Nearly every sample came with metadata listing a de-identified subject ID, COVID-19 status, age in years and sex. Where HLA class I and class II types were available, the types were taken from metadata supplied by the sample provider, not from assay-based typing. Samples were obtained from the ongoing ImmuneRACE study (first 160 participants) and from 1,254 subjects provided by 6 global collaborators. The dataset comprised deeply sampled blood TCRbeta repertoires from subjects exposed to, actively infected with, or recovered from COVID-19. A freely available public database, intended as a resource for researchers studying the immune response to SARS-CoV-2, is where the repertoires were released. The prospective study material was composed of cDNA or gDNA derived from T cells, B-cell-depleted T cells, or PBMCs.

What the study reported, not specific to this receptor: The quantity of clinical and demographic metadata differed by source and by participant and was supplied without curation.

V has 6 bases trimmed and J has 2 bases trimmed; junction bases matching no gene number 7. CDR1 is given as LNHDA and CDR2 as SQIVND, both from the germline V gene (reference sequence). The CDR3 spans 14 residues, from the cysteine through the phenylalanine. Kept here is only the CDR3 DNA, which spans 42 bases and is read in frame from base 1. TCRbeta CDR3 regions were amplified from genomic DNA using the immunoSEQ Assay, a bias-controlled multiplex PCR. The authors' pipeline ran thus. Within the assay, amplification of reference gene primers was used to estimate how many nucleated cells each sample contained. To quantify the absolute abundance of each unique TCRbeta CDR3 rearrangement, sequence reads were collapsed and filtered. Productive Simpson clonality was computed per sample as the square root of Simpson's diversity index over productive rearrangements. TCRdb mirrors the immuneACCESS table, restricted to in-frame sequences. Some clones are absent from its copies; in checked studies, under half trace to an unresolved V gene, and the reason for the others is unknown. The DNA was the basis for D and trimming; V, J and clone size are from that table. A total of 200,000 to 300,000 clones appear in this sample, around 90% of them only once. Approximately 0.7% of the sample goes to the ten largest clones.

This clone was found once. The clone's antigen remains unknown. No quality values exist for individual bases; no much larger clone is one base distant. Whole blood was collected in K2EDTA tubes by collaborating institutions according to the institutions' own protocols. For TCRbeta analysis, collaborators shipped samples in one of three forms: frozen whole blood, isolated PBMCs, or DNA extracted from either of those sample types. The receptor was derived from a human donor in a cohort sampled during active COVID-19. What was sequenced was peripheral blood. The V gene is TRBV19 and the J gene is TRBJ2-7, with TRBD1 matching 7 junction bases. The DNA is TGTGCCAGTAGCAGGGGAAGGGGGCCCTACGAGCAGTACTTC. Translation gives CASSRGRGPYEQYF.